The rows below give T cell receptor beta chains drawn from one sample of a study of T cells expressing NK-cell markers. TCRdb derives one entry per CDR3 protein from the 5' RACE reads, leaving out DNA. The repertoire table contains 200,000 to 300,000 distinct CDR3 sequences. The sequenced sample was blood T cells: a sorted CD56 or NKG2C T cell subset, CD4+ or CD8+ T cells, or bulk PBMC T cells (not recorded which). These receptors came from a woman between 18 and 69 years old in good health. CDR3s include the opening cysteine and the closing phenylalanine or tryptophan. The order of the fields is CDR3 protein, V gene, J gene, CDR3 length.

CDR3aa: CASSPPPRGVEQYF
v_gene: TRBV18
j_gene: TRBJ2-7
len: 14

CDR3aa: CASSVETSVTYNEQFF
v_gene: TRBV9
j_gene: TRBJ2-1
len: 16

CDR3aa: CASSQRTGVLTGELFF
v_gene: TRBV5-5
j_gene: TRBJ2-2
len: 16

CDR3aa: CSARGQRVNNEQFF
v_gene: TRBV20-1
j_gene: TRBJ2-1
len: 14

CDR3aa: CATSRFLLSGSRPKNIQYF
v_gene: TRBV15
j_gene: TRBJ2-4
len: 19

CDR3aa: CASSFTTSGVEQFF
v_gene: TRBV11-2
j_gene: TRBJ2-1
len: 14

CDR3aa: CASSSNREHITDTQYF
v_gene: TRBV27
j_gene: TRBJ2-3
len: 16

CDR3aa: CASSLLTGADYEQYF
v_gene: TRBV28
j_gene: TRBJ2-7
len: 15

CDR3aa: CSAPGSLAKNIQYF
v_gene: TRBV20-1
j_gene: TRBJ2-4
len: 14

CDR3aa: CASSYHGIYNEQFF
v_gene: TRBV9
j_gene: TRBJ2-1
len: 14

CDR3aa: CASSSRGYTQYF
v_gene: TRBV27
j_gene: TRBJ2-3
len: 12

CDR3aa: CASSLRTGGSNQPQHF
v_gene: TRBV6-2/TRBV6-3
j_gene: TRBJ1-5
len: 16

CDR3aa: CASIPSGSTDTQYF
v_gene: TRBV28
j_gene: TRBJ2-3
len: 14

CDR3aa: CSVTSWGIQETQYF
v_gene: TRBV29-1
j_gene: TRBJ2-5
len: 14

CDR3aa: CSARTAGTDTQYF
v_gene: TRBV20-1
j_gene: TRBJ2-3
len: 13

CDR3aa: CATSTAGGITDTQYF
v_gene: TRBV15
j_gene: TRBJ2-3
len: 15

CDR3aa: CASSSPSASGDTQYF
v_gene: TRBV19
j_gene: TRBJ2-3
len: 15

CDR3aa: CASSPQVANEQFF
v_gene: TRBV7-2
j_gene: TRBJ2-1
len: 13

CDR3aa: CASRPWVVDTGELFF
v_gene: TRBV3-1
j_gene: TRBJ2-2
len: 15

CDR3aa: CASSLILAGQFF
v_gene: TRBV12-3/TRBV12-4
j_gene: TRBJ2-1
len: 12